One sample yielded the 9 T cell receptor beta chains listed below, sequenced in a study of beta chain features in type 1 diabetes. Reverse transcription of all isolated RNA meant that expressed TCRB transcripts were sequenced. Using immunoSEQ multiplex PCR, the repertoire was profiled, and TCRdb retains in-frame clones only, with some absent. This table has 300,000 to 350,000 clones, about 13% appearing once. Antigen specificity for these receptors is unknown. Study-wide results and limits: There was a moderate but significant shortening of TCRB CDR3s in all four CD4+ subsets of Type 1 diabetes patients.

Material for sequencing was naive CD4+ T cells from blood. The receptors derive from a woman aged 18-30 years with type 1 diabetes.

In its sample, this clone was seen a few times. The rearrangement joins TRBV30 to TRBJ1-3, with D uncertain. The germline V gene has CDR1 GTSNPN and CDR2 SVGIG (reference sequence). The CDR3 covers 14 residues. V shed 2 bases and J shed 0 bases, with 8 bases lying between them. In DNA, the CDR3 is TGTGCCTGGAGTCTGACTCCCTCTGGAAACACCATATATTTT. Encoded protein: CAWSLTPSGNTIYF.

This clone was seen a handful of times. This chain joins TRBV2 and TRBJ2-1, with D tentatively TRBD2 (5 bases). Germline V gives CDR1 SNHLY, CDR2 FYNNEI. The CDR3 has 15 amino acids. The ends were cut back, 5 bases at V and 7 bases at J, with 18 bases in the middle. This CDR3 reads CASSPDYAGGNEQFF. In nucleotides, the CDR3 is TGTGCCAGCAGTCCCGACTACGCGGGTGGGAATGAGCAGTTCTTC.

This clone was recorded a few times. This chain uses TRBV4-2 with TRBJ2-5, with TRBD2 identical over 8 bases. From germline, CDR1 is LGHNA and CDR2 YNFKEQ. CDR3 size: 19 residues. J gave up 0 bases and V 1 base, and 13 bases lay outside the gene matches. The CDR3 protein is CASSQVPLPLAGYQETQYF. CDR3 coding DNA: TGTGCCAGCAGCCAAGTTCCCCTTCCCCTAGCGGGCTACCAAGAGACCCAGTACTTC.

V is TRBV27 and J is TRBJ2-6; possibly TRBD2 for D (5 bases). This CDR3 contains 16 residues. Between the trimmed V and J ends, which lost 5 bases and 3 bases, there was a span of 14 bases. From germline, CDR1 is MNHEY and CDR2 SMNVEV (reference sequence). The CDR3 nucleotides read TGTGCCAGCAGTCCCCGGGGTGCAAGTGGGGCCAACGTCCTGACTTTC. It is translated as CASSPRGASGANVLTF.

This clone was observed a few times. V gene TRBV5-1 combines with J gene TRBJ1-2, with D possibly being TRBD1 (6 bases). This CDR3 has 13 residues. V lost 2 bases to trimming and J lost 6 bases, with 11 bases between them. Per germline, CDR1 SGHRS and CDR2 YFSETQ. The CDR3 bases are TGCGCCAGCAGCTTCACAGGGTTCGATGGCTACACCTTC. This encodes CASSFTGFDGYTF. Looking up the rest from reference TRBV5-1 and TRBJ1-2 gives the full variable domain: KAGVTQTPRYLIKTRGQQVTLSCSPISGHRSVSWYQQTPGQGLQFLFEYFSETQRNKGNFPGRFSGRQFSNSRSEMNVSTLELGDSALYLCASSFTGFDGYTFGSGTRLTVV.

The table lists this clone with a few counts. The chain couples TRBV28 to TRBJ1-5; a weak D match, TRBD1 (5 bases). Per the germline V gene, CDR1 is MDHEN and CDR2 is SYDVKM. CDR3 length equals 14 residues. V was cut by 7 bases and J by 6 bases, with 16 bases left in between. The CDR3 spells CASKPGGSGQPQHF. The CDR3 nucleotides are TGTGCCAGCAAACCTGGGGGGAGCGGTCAGCCCCAGCATTTT.

This chain connects TRBV18 to TRBJ1-1; possibly TRBD1 for D (6 bases). Per germline, CDR1 KGHSH and CDR2 LQKENI. The V end was cut by 3 bases, the J end by 8 bases, with 19 bases between. The CDR3 is made up of 15 amino acids. The CDR3 spells CASSPQQGPAREAFF. CDR3 bases: TGTGCCAGCTCACCGCAACAGGGCCCAGCACGAGAAGCTTTCTTT.

This clone appeared a few times. The chain couples TRBV10-3 to TRBJ2-6; 7 bases are a match to TRBD1. This CDR3 comprises 16 residues. V shed 2 bases and J 2 bases; nucleotides not matched to a gene: 3. Germline CDR1 reads ENHRY; CDR2 reads SYGVKD. CDR3 bases: TGTGCCATCAGTGAGCGAGGGACAGCTGGGGCCAACGTCCTGACTTTC. It is translated as CAISERGTAGANVLTF.

This clone was counted between two and nine times. The chain uses TRBV7-3 and TRBJ2-6, with 10 bases identical to TRBD2. This CDR3 has 19 residues. Germline V lookup: CDR1 SGHTA, CDR2 FQGTGA. V trimming: 1 base; J trimming: 0 bases; junction bases outside the gene matches: 6. The CDR3 loop is CASSLRRTSGLSGANVLTF. The DNA of the CDR3 is TGTGCCAGCAGCTTAAGGAGGACTAGCGGACTCTCTGGGGCCAACGTCCTGACTTTC.